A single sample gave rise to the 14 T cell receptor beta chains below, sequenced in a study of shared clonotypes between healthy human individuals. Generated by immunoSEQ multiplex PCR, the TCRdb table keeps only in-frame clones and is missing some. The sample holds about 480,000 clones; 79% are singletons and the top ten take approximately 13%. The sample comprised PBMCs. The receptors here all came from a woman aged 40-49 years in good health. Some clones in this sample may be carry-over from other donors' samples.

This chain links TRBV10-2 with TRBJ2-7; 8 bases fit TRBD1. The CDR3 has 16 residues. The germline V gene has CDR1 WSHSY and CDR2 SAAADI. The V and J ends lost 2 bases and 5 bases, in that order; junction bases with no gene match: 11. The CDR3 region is CASSEPRQGPSNEQYF. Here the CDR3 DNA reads TGCGCCAGCAGTGAGCCTAGACAGGGGCCCTCGAACGAGCAGTACTTC.

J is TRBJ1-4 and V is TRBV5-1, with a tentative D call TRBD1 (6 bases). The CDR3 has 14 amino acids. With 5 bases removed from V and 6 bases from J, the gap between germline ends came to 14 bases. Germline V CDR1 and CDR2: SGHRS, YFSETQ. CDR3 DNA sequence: TGCGCCAGCAGTGGAGGGGGGGAGTATGAAAAACTGTTTTTT. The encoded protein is CASSGGGEYEKLFF. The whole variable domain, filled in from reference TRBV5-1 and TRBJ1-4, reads KAGVTQTPRYLIKTRGQQVTLSCSPISGHRSVSWYQQTPGQGLQFLFEYFSETQRNKGNFPGRFSGRQFSNSRSEMNVSTLELGDSALYLCASSGGGEYEKLFFGSGTQLSVL.

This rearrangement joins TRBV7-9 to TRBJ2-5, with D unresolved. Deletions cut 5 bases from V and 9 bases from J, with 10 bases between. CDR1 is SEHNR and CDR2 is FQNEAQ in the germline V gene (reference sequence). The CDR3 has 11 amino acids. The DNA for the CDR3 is TGTGCCAGCAGCCTCTCTGGGCCCCAGTACTTC. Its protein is CASSLSGPQYF. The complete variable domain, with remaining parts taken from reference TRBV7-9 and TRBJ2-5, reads DTGVSQNPRHKITKRGQNVTFRCDPISEHNRLYWYRQTLGQGPEFLTYFQNEAQLEKSRLLSDRFSAERPKGSFSTLEIQRTEQGDSAMYLCASSLSGPQYFGPGTRLLVL.

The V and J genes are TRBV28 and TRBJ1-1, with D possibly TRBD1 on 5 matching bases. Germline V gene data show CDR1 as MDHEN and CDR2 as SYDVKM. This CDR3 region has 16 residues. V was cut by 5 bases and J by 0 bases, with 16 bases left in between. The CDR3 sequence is CASSAPRSGMNTEAFF. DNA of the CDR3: TGTGCCAGCAGTGCGCCTAGGTCAGGGATGAACACTGAAGCTTTCTTT.

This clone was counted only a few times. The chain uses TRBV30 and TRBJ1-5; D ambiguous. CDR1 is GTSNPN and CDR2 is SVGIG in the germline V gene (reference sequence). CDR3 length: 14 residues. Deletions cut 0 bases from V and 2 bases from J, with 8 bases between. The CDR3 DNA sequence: TGTGCCTGGAGTGTAAACAGCCGCAATCAGCCCCAGCATTTT. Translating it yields CAWSVNSRNQPQHF.

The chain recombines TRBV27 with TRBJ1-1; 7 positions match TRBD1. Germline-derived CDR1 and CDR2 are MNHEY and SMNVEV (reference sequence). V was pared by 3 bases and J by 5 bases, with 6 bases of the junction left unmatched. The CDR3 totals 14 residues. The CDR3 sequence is CASSFEGARTEAFF. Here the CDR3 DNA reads TGTGCCAGCAGTTTCGAGGGGGCGCGGACTGAAGCTTTCTTT.

The CDR3 DNA reads as TGCGCCAGCAGCTTGGGACAGGGAGACGTTGTAGCTTTCTTT. This translates into CASSLGQGDVVAFF. The rearrangement uses TRBV5-1 and TRBJ1-1; 7 bases are shared with TRBD1. The germline V gene has CDR1 SGHRS and CDR2 YFSETQ. The CDR3 contains 14 residues. V lost 0 bases and J lost 10; bases outside the gene matches: 9. Drawing the rest from reference TRBV5-1 and TRBJ1-1, the complete variable domain is KAGVTQTPRYLIKTRGQQVTLSCSPISGHRSVSWYQQTPGQGLQFLFEYFSETQRNKGNFPGRFSGRQFSNSRSEMNVSTLELGDSALYLCASSLGQGDVVAFFGQGTRLTVV.

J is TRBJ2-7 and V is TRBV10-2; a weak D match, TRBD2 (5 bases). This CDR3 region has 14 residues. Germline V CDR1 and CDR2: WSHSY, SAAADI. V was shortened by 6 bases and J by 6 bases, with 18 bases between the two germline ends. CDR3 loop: CASSVGLASGEQYF. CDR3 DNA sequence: TGCGCCAGCAGCGTCGGTCTAGCCTCTGGCGAGCAGTACTTC.

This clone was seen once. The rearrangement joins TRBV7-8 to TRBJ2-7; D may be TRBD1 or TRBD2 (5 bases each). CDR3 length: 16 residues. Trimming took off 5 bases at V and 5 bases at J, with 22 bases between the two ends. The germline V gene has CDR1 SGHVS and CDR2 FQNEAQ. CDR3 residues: CASSQDEGQGVDEQYF. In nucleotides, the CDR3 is TGTGCCAGCAGCCAAGACGAGGGGCAGGGCGTCGACGAGCAGTACTTC.

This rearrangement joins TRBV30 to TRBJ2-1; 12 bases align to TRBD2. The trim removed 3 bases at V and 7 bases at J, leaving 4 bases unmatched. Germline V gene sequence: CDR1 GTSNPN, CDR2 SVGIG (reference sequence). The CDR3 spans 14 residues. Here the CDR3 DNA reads TGTGCCTGGAGCCGACTAGCGGGAGATAATGAGCAGTTCTTC. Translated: CAWSRLAGDNEQFF.

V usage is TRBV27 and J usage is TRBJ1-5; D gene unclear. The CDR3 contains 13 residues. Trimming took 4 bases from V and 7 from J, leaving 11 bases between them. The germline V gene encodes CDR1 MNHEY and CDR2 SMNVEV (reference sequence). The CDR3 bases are TGTGCCAGCAGTTCCTTCCTAGGACAGCCCCAGCATTTT. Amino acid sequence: CASSSFLGQPQHF.

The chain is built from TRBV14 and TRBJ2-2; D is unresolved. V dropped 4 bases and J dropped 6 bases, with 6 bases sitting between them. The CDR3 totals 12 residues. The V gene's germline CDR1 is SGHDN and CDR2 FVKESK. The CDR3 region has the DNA TGTGCCAGCAGCCTAATACCCGGGGAGCTGTTTTTT. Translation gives CASSLIPGELFF.

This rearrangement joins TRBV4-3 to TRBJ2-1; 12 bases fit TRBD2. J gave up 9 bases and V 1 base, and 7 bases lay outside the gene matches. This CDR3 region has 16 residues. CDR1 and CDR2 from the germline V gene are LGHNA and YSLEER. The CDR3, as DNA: TGCGCCAGCAGCCAAGCTCTAGCGGGAGGGCCTGGTGAGCAGTTCTTC. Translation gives CASSQALAGGPGEQFF.

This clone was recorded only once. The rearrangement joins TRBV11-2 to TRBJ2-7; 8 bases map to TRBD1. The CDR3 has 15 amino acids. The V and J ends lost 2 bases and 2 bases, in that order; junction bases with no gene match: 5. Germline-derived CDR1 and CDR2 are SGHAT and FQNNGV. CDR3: CASSLSGTGAYEQYF. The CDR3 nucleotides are TGTGCCAGCAGCTTATCCGGGACAGGAGCCTACGAGCAGTACTTC. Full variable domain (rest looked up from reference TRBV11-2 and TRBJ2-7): EAGVAQSPRYKIIEKRQSVAFWCNPISGHATLYWYQQILGQGPKLLIQFQNNGVVDDSQLPKDRFSAERLKGVDSTLKIQPAKLEDSAVYLCASSLSGTGAYEQYFGPGTRLTVT.